These 32 T cell receptor beta chains came from one sample sequenced in a study of blood T cell repertoires in COVID-19. The method was immunoSEQ multiplex PCR; TCRdb's version includes in-frame clones alone and lacks a portion of them. Altogether 15,000 to 19,000 clones are present, about 88% being singletons, with the ten largest covering 40% to 65%. Sequenced: peripheral blood. Receptors originate from a man aged 55 to 70 with acute or convalescent COVID-19.

The V call is TRBV30, the J call TRBJ2-7, with 10 positions matching TRBD1. Unmatched junction bases numbered 7, after V lost 2 bases and J lost 6 bases. The CDR3 is 14 amino acids. CDR1 GTSNPN and CDR2 SVGIG come from the germline V gene (reference sequence). CDR3 sequence: CAWSRDRGMIEQYF. The CDR3 DNA reads TGTGCCTGGAGTCGGGACAGGGGAATGATCGAGCAGTACTTC.

This chain links TRBV2 with TRBJ1-1, with D perhaps TRBD1 (6 bases). The CDR3 has 13 amino acids. The germline CDR1 and CDR2 sequences are SNHLY and FYNNEI. V gave up 8 bases and J gave up 1 base, with 11 bases separating them. CDR3 residues: CASARGRNTEAFF. CDR3 DNA: TGTGCCAGCGCCAGGGGTAGGAACACTGAAGCTTTCTTT.

The rearrangement joins TRBV9 to TRBJ1-2; 7 bases align to TRBD1. J gave up 2 bases and V 0 bases, and 10 bases lay outside the gene matches. CDR3 length: 17 amino acids. CDR1 and CDR2 (germline): SGDLS, YYNGEE. In nucleotides, the CDR3 is TGTGCCAGCAGCGTAGCTACAGGGGCCGGGAACAACTATGGCTACACCTTC. It specifies CASSVATGAGNNYGYTF.

The chain carries TRBV18 and TRBJ2-1, with 11 bases fitting TRBD2. There are 15 residues in the CDR3. The germline V gene has CDR1 KGHSH and CDR2 LQKENI. V dropped 3 bases and J dropped 6; count of bases not matched to a gene: 4. The CDR3 here is CASSPGLAVPNEQFF. The CDR3 DNA follows: TGTGCCAGCTCACCGGGACTAGCGGTGCCCAATGAGCAGTTCTTC.

V usage is TRBV3-1 (or the pseudogene TRBV3-2) and J usage is TRBJ2-3, with D possibly matching TRBD2 (6 bases). The CDR3 spans 15 residues. The V end lost 0 bases, the J end lost 5 bases, and 12 bases lay between the germline ends. Germline assignment: CDR1 LGHDT and CDR2 YNNKEL (reference sequence). CDR3 in amino acids: CASSQDSGSKDTQYF. Written as DNA, the CDR3 is TGTGCCAGCAGCCAAGATAGCGGCAGTAAAGATACGCAGTATTTT.

This clone was seen only a few times. The chain links TRBV19 to TRBJ2-1; 11 bases are a match to TRBD2. CDR1 is LNHDA and CDR2 is SQIVND in the germline V gene (reference sequence). This CDR3 contains 15 residues. The junction had 5 bases not matched to a gene; V was cut back by 6 bases and J by 4 bases. CDR3 in DNA: TGTGCCAGTAGCCTGACTAGCGGGGATTACAATGAGCAGTTCTTC. This gives the protein CASSLTSGDYNEQFF. Full variable domain (outside the CDR3, taken from reference TRBV19 and TRBJ2-1): DGGITQSPKYLFRKEGQNVTLSCEQNLNHDAMYWYRQDPGQGLRLIYYSQIVNDFQKGDIAEGYSVSREKKESFPLTVTSAQKNPTAFYLCASSLTSGDYNEQFFGPGTRLTVL.

The chain combines TRBV11-2 with TRBJ1-1, with a possible D match to TRBD1 (5 bases). In germline, CDR1 is SGHAT, CDR2 FQNNGV. The V and J ends lost 5 bases and 4 bases respectively, with 14 bases between them. The CDR3 length is 14 residues. CDR3 nucleotides: TGTGCCAGCAGCCCGGAGGGGTTACGCACTGAAGCTTTCTTT. This translates into CASSPEGLRTEAFF.

The V gene is TRBV9, the J gene TRBJ2-1, with D maybe TRBD2 (7 bases). Trimming removed 1 base from V and 2 bases from J, with 22 bases in between. CDR1 is SGDLS, CDR2 YYNGEE, per germline. This CDR3 region has 19 residues. The CDR3, as DNA: TGTGCCAGCAGCGTAAAGGGATCGGGGGCTAGCGGTGCCTACAATGAGCAGTTCTTC. Translation gives CASSVKGSGASGAYNEQFF.

This chain uses TRBV7-9 with TRBJ2-7; 9 nucleotides line up with TRBD1. The CDR3 consists of 14 residues. Germline CDR1 reads SEHNR; CDR2 reads FQNEAQ (reference sequence). J gave up 3 bases and V 5 bases, and 5 bases lay outside the gene matches. CDR3 sequence: CASSQAGQGYEQYF. The CDR3 DNA is TGTGCCAGCAGCCAGGCGGGACAGGGCTACGAGCAGTACTTC.

The genes are TRBV4-1 and TRBJ1-4, with 9 bases lining up with TRBD1. CDR1 MGHRA and CDR2 YSYEKL come from the germline V gene. V dropped 6 bases and J dropped 0; count of bases not matched to a gene: 5. This CDR3 has 16 amino acids. Here the CDR3 DNA reads TGCGCCAGCAGACAGGGACAGGGCGCAACTAATGAAAAACTGTTTTTT. Its protein is CASRQGQGATNEKLFF.

The gene calls are TRBV7-9 and TRBJ2-3; TRBD2 aligns across 7 bases. V lost 5 bases to trimming and J lost 4 bases; unmatched junction nucleotides: 15. CDR1 and CDR2 from the germline V gene are SEHNR and FQNEAQ (reference sequence). The CDR3 has 17 amino acids. CDR3 residues: CASSPTRGRAPADTQYF. The DNA of the CDR3 is TGTGCCAGCAGCCCGACACGGGGGAGGGCCCCAGCAGATACGCAGTATTTT.

The chain links TRBV9 to TRBJ2-7; TRBD1 aligns across 9 bases. The CDR3 runs 13 residues. Germline assignment: CDR1 SGDLS and CDR2 YYNGEE. With V trimmed by 5 bases and J by 3 bases, 3 bases remained unmatched. In DNA form, the CDR3 reads TGTGCCAGCAGACAGGGGGCGAACTACGAGCAGTACTTC. Amino acids: CASRQGANYEQYF.

As DNA, the CDR3 is TGTGCCAGCAGCTTAAGGCAGGGGGGATCCGAAAACACTGAAGCTTTCTTT. It yields the protein CASSLRQGGSENTEAFF. The rearrangement joins TRBV7-6 to TRBJ1-1, with 7 bases matching TRBD1. Germline CDR1 SGHVS, CDR2 FNYEAQ. The trim removed 2 bases at V and 2 bases at J, leaving 11 bases unmatched. The CDR3 is made up of 17 amino acids.

This rearrangement joins TRBV30 to TRBJ2-2; D is unclear. The ends were cut back, 3 bases at V and 0 bases at J, with 8 bases in the middle. CDR1 GTSNPN and CDR2 SVGIG come from the germline V gene (reference sequence). CDR3 size: 14 residues. The CDR3 DNA reads TGTGCCTGGAGCCTCCTATCGAACACCGGGGAGCTGTTTTTT. Amino acids: CAWSLLSNTGELFF.

This clone showed up just once. The genes are TRBV3-1 (or the pseudogene TRBV3-2) and TRBJ2-1; 11 bases align to TRBD2. Trimming took 4 bases from V and 9 from J; bases not matched to a gene: 11. Germline CDR1 reads LGHDT; CDR2 reads YNNKEL (reference sequence). The CDR3 runs to 16 residues. CDR3 residues: CASSRPTSGALSEQFF. CDR3 coding DNA: TGTGCCAGCAGCCGTCCGACTAGCGGGGCCCTTAGTGAGCAGTTCTTC.

The genes are TRBV28 and TRBJ2-5; weak D call: TRBD1 (6 bases). V dropped 4 bases and J dropped 0 bases, with 12 bases sitting between them. CDR1 and CDR2 from the germline V gene are MDHEN and SYDVKM. The CDR3 loop spans 15 amino acids. The CDR3 loop reads CASSSGVGYQETQYF. The CDR3 DNA reads TGTGCCAGCAGTTCAGGGGTCGGGTACCAAGAGACCCAGTACTTC.

The rearrangement uses TRBV27 and TRBJ2-2; 9 positions agree with TRBD2. V was clipped by 6 bases and J by 6 bases; unmatched bases: 11. Germline V gene data show CDR1 as MNHEY and CDR2 as SMNVEV (reference sequence). The CDR3 has 16 residues. CDR3: CASRPLRTSGSGELFF. The DNA for the CDR3 is TGTGCCAGCAGGCCCCTCCGAACTAGCGGGTCCGGGGAGCTGTTTTTT.

This clone was recorded a few times. The chain joins TRBV24-1 to TRBJ2-7, with D tentatively TRBD1 (6 bases). V lost 6 bases and J 2 bases, leaving 10 bases between the germline ends. Germline V gene sequence: CDR1 KGHDR, CDR2 SFDVKD. The CDR3 loop spans 13 amino acids. The CDR3 spells CATSSGTPYEQYF. The CDR3 DNA follows: TGTGCCACCAGTTCCGGGACACCCTACGAGCAGTACTTC.

The chain couples TRBV7-2 to TRBJ1-1; the D gene is possibly TRBD1 (6 bases). Germline lookup yields CDR1 SGHTA and CDR2 FQGNSA. Trimming shortened V by 5 bases and J by 0 bases, and 13 bases separated the two germline ends. The CDR3 runs 15 residues. Here the CDR3 reads CASSLRQVMNTEAFF. The CDR3 DNA is TGTGCCAGCAGCCTAAGACAGGTAATGAACACTGAAGCTTTCTTT.

The chain is built from TRBV6-5 and TRBJ1-2, with D tentatively TRBD1 (5 bases). This CDR3 is 12 amino acids long. The germline V gene encodes CDR1 MNHEY and CDR2 SVGAGI. Trimming left V 6 bases short and J 8 bases short, with 13 bases between. CDR3 DNA: TGTGCCAGCAGCAGAGGACAAGAAGGCTACACCTTC. It yields the protein CASSRGQEGYTF.

The genes are TRBV27 and TRBJ1-4; TRBD1 agrees at 10 bases. V was pared by 5 bases and J by 7 bases, with 7 bases of the junction left unmatched. Germline CDR1 is MNHEY and CDR2 is SMNVEV (reference sequence). This CDR3 has 15 amino acids. CDR3 nucleotides: TGTGCCAGCAGTCCGTGGACAGGGGGGGCTGAAAAACTGTTTTTT. Protein product: CASSPWTGGAEKLFF.

CDR3 DNA: TGTGCCACCAGTGATTCCGCCCGGGGACTAGCGGGGTACTTC. Its translation: CATSDSARGLAGYF. The rearrangement uses TRBV24-1 and TRBJ2-5, with 12 bases matching TRBD2. Germline assignment: CDR1 KGHDR and CDR2 SFDVKD. J gave up 13 bases and V 2 bases, and 7 bases lay outside the gene matches. The CDR3 loop spans 14 amino acids.

This clone was observed a single time. The rearrangement uses TRBV19 and TRBJ1-1; 7 bases map to TRBD1. The CDR3 is 15 residues long. From germline, CDR1 is LNHDA and CDR2 SQIVND (reference sequence). Losses at the gene ends were 5 bases for V and 5 bases for J; bases not matched to a gene: 11. The CDR3 DNA reads as TGTGCCAGTAGTTGGGACAGCCGGGTTGTAACTGAAGCTTTCTTT. The encoded protein is CASSWDSRVVTEAFF.

This chain joins TRBV4-1 and TRBJ2-2; TRBD2 might be the D (6 bases). CDR1 is MGHRA, CDR2 YSYEKL, per germline. The CDR3 extends over 14 amino acids. Between the trimmed V and J ends, which lost 4 bases and 7 bases, there was a span of 13 bases. The chain's CDR3 is CASSRVPGVGELFF. The CDR3 coding sequence is TGCGCCAGCAGCCGCGTGCCGGGGGTCGGGGAGCTGTTTTTT.

The chain employs TRBV20-1 and TRBJ1-2; D uncertain. The CDR3 extends over 11 amino acids. V was pared by 3 bases and J by 5 bases, with 7 bases between. Germline V gene lookup returns CDR1 DFQATT and CDR2 SNEGSKA (reference sequence). The DNA of the CDR3 is TGCAGTGCTAGTTCCGGTTATGGCTACACCTTC. The encoded protein is CSASSGYGYTF.

The rearrangement uses TRBV6-5 and TRBJ1-4, with TRBD1 as a possible D gene (6 bases). CDR3 length: 16 amino acids. Germline CDR1 reads MNHEY; CDR2 reads SVGAGI. The V and J ends lost 0 bases and 8 bases respectively, with 16 bases between them. CDR3 DNA sequence: TGTGCCAGCAGTTACTCCCCGTGGGGGGGCGAGGAAAAACTGTTTTTT. This encodes CASSYSPWGGEEKLFF.

The rearrangement joins TRBV29-1 to TRBJ2-1, with TRBD2 matching 10 bases. The germline V gene has CDR1 SQVTM and CDR2 ANQGSEA. V shed 7 bases, J shed 10 bases, and the junction held 19 bases outside the gene matches. This CDR3 is 16 amino acids long. The CDR3 DNA sequence: TGCAGCGCGGAGGGAGGGAAGCGGGAGGGCCGCTTCGAGCAGTTCTTC. Amino acid sequence: CSAEGGKREGRFEQFF.

This rearrangement joins TRBV6-9 to TRBJ2-1, with 11 bases aligning to TRBD2. This CDR3 has 16 amino acids. Germline loops: CDR1 MNHGY, CDR2 SVAAGI. V lost 6 bases and J lost 2; bases outside the gene matches: 6. CDR3 nucleotide sequence: TGTGCCAGCAGGCCCGGGACTAGCGGCACCTACAATGAGCAGTTCTTC. Its protein is CASRPGTSGTYNEQFF.

The chain uses TRBV18 and TRBJ1-2; unclear D gene. V shed 3 bases and J shed 3 bases, with 14 bases lying between them. The CDR3 is made up of 15 amino acids. Germline V gene sequence: CDR1 KGHSH, CDR2 LQKENI. CDR3 DNA: TGTGCCAGCTCACCTTCGGCGGGGAGTGACTATGGCTACACCTTC. This sequence encodes CASSPSAGSDYGYTF.

The rearrangement uses TRBV7-2 and TRBJ2-6; D is unresolved. V was trimmed by 0 bases and J by 2 bases, leaving 8 bases between them. Germline loops: CDR1 SGHTA, CDR2 FQGNSA. The CDR3 loop spans 16 amino acids. The CDR3 loop is CASSLAQSAGANVLTF. The CDR3 DNA is TGTGCCAGCAGCTTAGCGCAGAGCGCTGGGGCCAACGTCCTGACTTTC.

The genes are TRBV29-1 and TRBJ2-5; 10 bases match TRBD2. The length of the CDR3 is 14 residues. Unmatched junction bases numbered 6, after V lost 4 bases and J lost 4 bases. In germline, CDR1 is SQVTM, CDR2 ANQGSEA. The CDR3 spells CSVGASGSSETQYF. The DNA for the CDR3 is TGCAGCGTTGGGGCTAGCGGGAGTTCAGAGACCCAGTACTTC.

As concerns this clone: One junction end does not reproduce the germline sequence, and a read error may be involved. This chain links TRBV28 with TRBJ2-6; the D gene is possibly TRBD1 (5 bases). The CDR3 has 15 residues. CDR1 and CDR2 from the germline V gene are MDHEN and SYDVKM. CDR3 coding DNA: TGTGCCTGCAGTACCTCAGGGTCTGGGGCCAACGTCCTGACTTTC. Translation: CACSTSGSGANVLTF.